This entry lists 16 T cell receptor beta chains sequenced from one sample in a study of metastatic and nonmetastatic thyroid tumors. No treatment of any kind had been given to any patient before thyroid surgery. Through MiXCR, TCRdb re-clonotyped the PCR reads. This sample has approximately 31,000 clones; 25% to 30% occur once, and the top ten carry about 30%. The specimen sequenced was blood. The source is a female donor with papillary thyroid cancer or a benign thyroid nodule (not recorded which). Some clones in this sample may be carry-over from other donors' samples.

A few counts support this clone. J is TRBJ1-2 and V is TRBV12-3 or TRBV12-4; D not resolved. The CDR3 spans 11 residues. V lost 3 bases, J lost 1 base, and 0 bases lay in between. CDR3 in DNA: TGTGCCAGCAGTTTTAACTATGGCTACACCTTC. Protein product: CASSFNYGYTF.

CDR3 in amino acids: CASSSPRTGRGEKLFF. CDR3 bases: TGTGCCAGCAGTTCCCCCCGGACAGGGAGGGGTGAAAAACTGTTTTTT. The chain couples TRBV28 to TRBJ1-4; 8 bases are a match to TRBD1. The germline V gene has CDR1 MDHEN and CDR2 SYDVKM. The CDR3 is made up of 16 amino acids. Unmatched junction bases numbered 11, after V lost 4 bases and J lost 7 bases.

This chain uses TRBV30 with TRBJ2-7; no firm D call. This CDR3 has 12 residues. Per germline, CDR1 GTSNPN and CDR2 SVGIG (reference sequence). Deletions cut 0 bases from V and 3 bases from J, with 6 bases between. CDR3 residues: CAWSVLVYEQYF. The CDR3 nucleotides read TGTGCCTGGAGTGTACTGGTCTACGAGCAGTACTTC.

This clone was seen repeatedly, ten times or more. This sequence joins TRBV2 and TRBJ1-2; maybe TRBD1 (5 bases). There are 13 residues in the CDR3. Germline V gives CDR1 SNHLY, CDR2 FYNNEI. V shed 7 bases and J shed 6 bases, with 15 bases lying between them. This CDR3 is CASKSAGGNGYTF. CDR3 sequence (DNA): TGTGCCAGCAAGTCAGCCGGGGGGAATGGCTACACCTTC.

The rearrangement uses TRBV6-1 and TRBJ2-3, with TRBD1 matching over 10 bases. The CDR3 is 16 residues long. The junction had 14 bases not matched to a gene; V was cut back by 6 bases and J by 8 bases. Germline lookup yields CDR1 MNHNS and CDR2 SASEGT. CDR3 in amino acids: CASRFGTGDLRGTQYF. CDR3 in DNA: TGTGCCAGCAGGTTTGGGACAGGGGACCTCCGAGGTACGCAGTATTTT.

This clone showed up just a few times. The J gene is TRBJ2-1, the V gene TRBV27; 10 bases are shared with TRBD2. The junction had 5 bases not matched to a gene; V was cut back by 2 bases and J by 7 bases. The germline CDR1 and CDR2 sequences are MNHEY and SMNVEV (reference sequence). The length of the CDR3 is 15 residues. DNA for the CDR3: TGTGCCAGCAGTTTAGGGCCTAGCGGGAGAAATGAGCAGTTCTTC. It encodes CASSLGPSGRNEQFF.

This clone has a count of ten or more. The chain joins TRBV27 to TRBJ1-1, with D unclear. The CDR3 length is 13 residues. Deletions cut 7 bases from V and 5 bases from J, with 14 bases between. Germline V gives CDR1 MNHEY, CDR2 SMNVEV (reference sequence). CDR3 sequence reads: CASTRIGLTEAFF. CDR3 DNA sequence: TGTGCCAGCACCCGGATAGGGTTAACTGAAGCTTTCTTT.

This clone has more than one count but fewer than ten. The V gene is TRBV19, the J gene TRBJ2-5; TRBD1 might be the D (6 bases). V lost 4 bases and J 2 bases, leaving 11 bases between the germline ends. This CDR3 spans 14 amino acids. Germline V gene data show CDR1 as LNHDA and CDR2 as SQIVND (reference sequence). The CDR3 loop reads CASSKGQLQETQYF. CDR3 nucleotides: TGTGCCAGTAGTAAAGGACAGCTACAAGAGACCCAGTACTTC.

The rearrangement links TRBV7-2 to TRBJ2-1; TRBD2 is a possible D gene (6 bases). Germline assignment: CDR1 SGHTA and CDR2 FQGNSA. Trimming cost V 0 bases and J 12 bases, with 18 bases left between them. The CDR3 is 15 residues long. CDR3 nucleotides: TGTGCCAGCAGCTTAGCGCTAACTAGCTGGTTATTGCAGTTCTTC. This sequence encodes CASSLALTSWLLQFF.

In regard to this clone: One end of the junction is discordant with germline, which a read error may explain. J is TRBJ1-2 and V is TRBV7-9; D is unclear. The CDR3 sequence is 13 residues long. Germline assignment: CDR1 SEHNR and CDR2 FQNEAQ (reference sequence). CDR3 in amino acids: CASSDDYRAPKSF. In nucleotides, the CDR3 is TGTGCCAGCAGCGATGACTACAGAGCCCCCAAATCTTTC.

The sample holds a few counts of this clone. This sequence joins TRBV28 and TRBJ2-1; D might be TRBD1 or TRBD2, each matching 6 bases. With 8 bases removed from V and 0 bases from J, the gap between germline ends came to 17 bases. Germline-derived CDR1 and CDR2 are MDHEN and SYDVKM. The CDR3 is 16 residues long. CDR3 loop: CASGKGGLTSYNEQFF. CDR3 nucleotides: TGTGCCAGCGGAAAGGGGGGTCTTACCTCCTACAATGAGCAGTTCTTC. The variable domain in full, completed from reference TRBV28 and TRBJ2-1, reads DVKVTQSSRYLVKRTGEKVFLECVQDMDHENMFWYRQDPGLGLRLIYFSYDVKMKEKGDIPEGYSVSREKKERFSLILESASTNQTSMYLCASGKGGLTSYNEQFFGPGTRLTVL.

Here the CDR3 DNA reads TGTGCCAGCATAGTCTCAAAATATAATTCACCCCTCCACTTT. Amino acids: CASIVSKYNSPLHF. V and J are TRBV6-1 and TRBJ1-6; D call uncertain. Germline V gene lookup returns CDR1 MNHNS and CDR2 SASEGT. V lost 7 bases and J lost 4, with 11 bases in between. CDR3 length equals 14 residues.

The chain links TRBV6-7 to TRBJ2-3; D might be TRBD1 (5 bases). TRBV6-7 is annotated as an ORF whose role is uncertain. This CDR3 is built from 18 residues. Trimming stripped 6 bases from V and 2 bases from J, with 24 bases between. The CDR3 DNA reads TGTGCCAGCAGGCACAGGCCGGGTCGCCAACACCACACAGATACGCAGTATTTT. It is translated as CASRHRPGRQHHTDTQYF.

Notes on this clone: The junction differs from germline at one of its ends, possibly a read error. The chain combines TRBV6-1 with TRBJ2-7, with TRBD1 matching over 9 bases. The CDR3 spans 13 residues. Germline V CDR1 and CDR2: MNHNS, SASEGT. As DNA, the CDR3 is TGTGCCAGCAGTGAAGCTTGGACAGGGGAGCTGTACTTC. Translation: CASSEAWTGELYF.

In its sample, this clone was seen a few times. V is TRBV5-1 and J is TRBJ2-7; possible D gene TRBD2, 6 bases. This CDR3 is built from 13 residues. V gave up 3 bases and J gave up 1 base, with 8 bases separating them. The germline gives CDR1 SGHRS, CDR2 YFSETQ. CDR3 loop: CASSYRGSYEQYF. Written as DNA, the CDR3 is TGCGCCAGCAGCTACCGGGGGTCCTACGAGCAGTACTTC.

In this sample, this clone turned up many times. The rearrangement uses TRBV2 and TRBJ1-1; D gene ambiguous. This CDR3 is 13 amino acids long. Germline lookup yields CDR1 SNHLY and CDR2 FYNNEI. The V gene lost 7 bases and the J gene lost 5 bases, with 14 bases spanning the gap. The CDR3 is CASKDRQETEAFF. Here the CDR3 DNA reads TGTGCCAGCAAGGACCGGCAGGAGACTGAAGCTTTCTTT.